Each of the 10 T cell receptor beta chains below was sequenced from the same sample in a study of blood T cell repertoires in COVID-19. Produced via immunoSEQ multiplex PCR; TCRdb's table is partial and in-frame only. The table shows about 180,000 clones, with around 86% occurring only once. Sequenced input: peripheral blood. These receptors came from a woman in her seventies with COVID-19, enrolled during active disease.

This clone was seen more than once but under ten times. The rearrangement uses TRBV12-3 or TRBV12-4 and TRBJ1-5; no definite D call. CDR3 length equals 12 residues. Trimming removed 3 bases from V and 2 bases from J, with 2 bases in between. CDR3 sequence: CASSFGNQPQHF. The CDR3 bases are TGTGCCAGCAGTTTCGGCAATCAGCCCCAGCATTTT.

V usage is TRBV24-1 and J usage is TRBJ2-2; D remains ambiguous. Germline assignment: CDR1 KGHDR and CDR2 SFDVKD. Deletions cut 9 bases from V and 0 bases from J, with 10 bases between. This CDR3 has 14 amino acids. CDR3: CATSRQTNTGELFF. In DNA, the CDR3 is TGTGCCACCTCGAGGCAGACGAACACCGGGGAGCTGTTTTTT.

The gene calls are TRBV5-8 and TRBJ2-1; a possible D gene is TRBD2 (5 bases). V lost 4 bases and J 0 bases, leaving 11 bases between the germline ends. Germline CDR1 SGHTS, CDR2 YDEGEE. The CDR3 spans 15 residues. The CDR3 here is CASSPGVSSYNEQFF. The CDR3 region has the DNA TGTGCCAGCAGCCCCGGGGTGAGCTCCTACAATGAGCAGTTCTTC.

This chain uses TRBV7-9 with TRBJ2-7; 7 bases align to TRBD1. V lost 5 bases, J lost 5 bases, and 21 bases stayed unmatched. The CDR3 has 18 amino acids. Per the germline V gene, CDR1 is SEHNR and CDR2 is FQNEAQ (reference sequence). The CDR3 reads CASSPRYTGESLNDEQYF. In DNA, the CDR3 is TGTGCCAGCAGCCCCCGCTACACAGGGGAATCTCTGAATGACGAGCAGTACTTC.

The chain is built from TRBV6-1 and TRBJ1-5; TRBD1 might be the D (6 bases). V lost 1 base and J lost 3, with 10 bases in between. Germline CDR1 reads MNHNS; CDR2 reads SASEGT. The CDR3 covers 15 residues. CDR3 bases: TGTGCCAGCAGTGAAGGTCAGGGGAACAATCAGCCCCAGCATTTT. As protein: CASSEGQGNNQPQHF.

This sequence joins TRBV10-1 and TRBJ2-1; tentative D call: TRBD2 (5 bases). The V end lost 3 bases, the J end lost 2 bases, and 8 bases lay between the germline ends. The CDR3 has 14 residues. CDR1 and CDR2 from the germline V gene are WNHNN and SYGVQD (reference sequence). The CDR3 sequence: CASSEGGTYNEQFF. As DNA, the CDR3 is TGCGCCAGCAGTGAAGGAGGAACCTACAATGAGCAGTTCTTC.

This sequence joins TRBV2 and TRBJ2-1; possibly TRBD2 for D (6 bases). Germline assignment: CDR1 SNHLY and CDR2 FYNNEI. CDR3 length: 13 residues. Trimming pared 7 bases from V and 4 bases from J, leaving 11 bases between. CDR3 DNA: TGTGCCAGCACTGGACTAAATTACAATGAGCAGTTCTTC. This gives the protein CASTGLNYNEQFF.

This clone was observed a handful of times. The chain joins TRBV4-3 to TRBJ2-2, with 7 bases identical to TRBD2. This CDR3 is 16 amino acids long. V lost 1 base to trimming and J lost 5 bases; unmatched junction nucleotides: 7. Germline V gene lookup returns CDR1 LGHNA and CDR2 YSLEER. The CDR3 loop reads CASSQGGGSWTGELFF. DNA of the CDR3: TGCGCCAGCAGCCAAGGAGGCGGGAGTTGGACCGGGGAGCTGTTTTTT.

As DNA, the CDR3 is TGTGCCAGTAGTATAGGCCCAGCGGTAGATACGCAGTATTTT. Its protein is CASSIGPAVDTQYF. This rearrangement joins TRBV19 to TRBJ2-3; a possible D gene is TRBD2 (5 bases). Germline lookup yields CDR1 LNHDA and CDR2 SQIVND (reference sequence). The ends were cut back, 1 base at V and 5 bases at J, with 10 bases in the middle. The CDR3 is 14 residues long.

The genes are TRBV19 and TRBJ2-5; TRBD2 might be the D (5 bases). Germline values: CDR1 LNHDA, CDR2 SQIVND (reference sequence). With 1 base removed from V and 5 bases from J, the gap between germline ends came to 14 bases. The length of the CDR3 is 15 residues. CDR3 in amino acids: CASSIGSTRAETQYF. The CDR3 DNA sequence: TGTGCCAGTAGTATAGGGAGCACTAGGGCGGAGACCCAGTACTTC.